The 20 T cell receptor beta chains below come from one sample, sequenced in a study of blood T cell repertoires in COVID-19 (TCRdb year 2020). The method was the immunoSEQ multiplex PCR assay. The source is immuneACCESS, and TCRdb retained only in-frame sequences with V and J called. Part of the clones is not carried over; for the studies checked, unresolved V genes explain less than half of this, and the remainder is unexplained. Here the sample has about 150,000 clones; about four fifths occur a single time. Clones ranked in the top ten supply roughly 2.3% of the sample. The specimen was peripheral blood. Receptors originate from a man between 70 and 80 years old with acute or convalescent COVID-19.

The V call is TRBV19, the J call TRBJ1-5, with a possible D match to TRBD1 (5 bases). This CDR3 spans 16 amino acids. V was trimmed by 7 bases and J by 5 bases, leaving 21 bases between them. Germline values: CDR1 LNHDA, CDR2 SQIVND (reference sequence). The CDR3 DNA is TGTGCCAGTACTAACTCAGTCCCTGGGGCCGATCAGCCCCAGCATTTT. The encoded protein is CASTNSVPGADQPQHF.

The CDR3 nucleotides read TGTGCCAGCAGCTCGGTCGGTATCTATGGCTACACCTTC. Protein sequence: CASSSVGIYGYTF. V is TRBV5-4 and J is TRBJ1-2; D uncertain. Germline V gene lookup returns CDR1 SGHNT and CDR2 YYREEE (reference sequence). The CDR3 covers 13 residues. Deletions cut 3 bases from V and 4 bases from J, with 10 bases between.

The chain is built from TRBV5-3 and TRBJ2-7; D unclear. TRBV5-3 is labeled an ORF, and its function is uncertain. This CDR3 comprises 13 residues. V was trimmed by 0 bases and J by 2 bases, leaving 6 bases between them. This CDR3 is CARSLDSTYEQYF. CDR3 sequence (DNA): TGTGCCAGAAGCTTGGACAGCACCTACGAGCAGTACTTC.

CDR3 loop: CASSPDRGGNDEQFF. DNA for the CDR3: TGTGCCAGTAGTCCCGACAGGGGTGGAAACGATGAGCAGTTCTTC. This chain connects TRBV19 to TRBJ2-1, with 8 bases identical to TRBD1. Trimming at V came to 5 bases and at J to 8 bases, leaving 11 bases not matched to a gene. CDR3 length: 15 residues. Germline CDR1 is LNHDA and CDR2 is SQIVND (reference sequence).

V usage is TRBV6-5 and J usage is TRBJ2-5; D might be TRBD2 (7 bases). Per germline, CDR1 MNHEY and CDR2 SVGAGI. The CDR3 spans 16 residues. V gave up 0 bases and J gave up 4 bases, with 15 bases separating them. The CDR3 region has the DNA TGTGCCAGCAGTTACTCGGTGGGGGGGCTGGGAGAGACCCAGTACTTC. It yields the protein CASSYSVGGLGETQYF.

Turning to this clone: Compared with germline, one end of the junction differs, possibly owing to a read error. The rearrangement uses TRBV7-7 and TRBJ2-2; TRBD1 might be the D (5 bases). Germline V gene lookup returns CDR1 SSHAT and CDR2 FNYEAQ (reference sequence). The CDR3 is 15 residues long. CDR3 region: CASRLRTTNTGELFF. The CDR3 bases are TGTGCTAGCAGACTTAGGACAACGAACACCGGGGAGCTGTTTTTT.

J is TRBJ1-3 and V is TRBV15; D is undetermined. Germline V lookup: CDR1 LNHNV, CDR2 YYDKDF (reference sequence). Trimming removed 0 bases from V and 2 bases from J, with 11 bases in between. The CDR3 totals 16 residues. CDR3 amino acids: CATSRDDDLTGNTIYF. The CDR3 DNA reads as TGTGCCACCAGCAGAGACGATGACTTAACTGGAAACACCATATATTTT.

The chain joins TRBV7-9 to TRBJ2-7; 12 bases are shared with TRBD2. Germline V gene data show CDR1 as SEHNR and CDR2 as FQNEAQ (reference sequence). Unmatched junction bases numbered 10, after V lost 4 bases and J lost 0 bases. The CDR3 sequence is 18 residues long. CDR3 bases: TGTGCCAGCAGCTCCTTACTAGCGGGGGGCTCGAGCTCCTACGAGCAGTACTTC. Its protein product is CASSSLLAGGSSSYEQYF.

The chain recombines TRBV6-1 with TRBJ2-1; 8 bases agree with TRBD2. Trimming cost V 2 bases and J 6 bases; bases outside gene matches: 9. Germline V gives CDR1 MNHNS, CDR2 SASEGT. This CDR3 is 16 amino acids long. CDR3 coding DNA: TGTGCCAGCAGTGAAAGGATAGCGGGGACACTCAATGAGCAGTTCTTC. It is translated as CASSERIAGTLNEQFF.

The table lists this clone with a count of one. V gene TRBV5-1 combines with J gene TRBJ1-5, with 9 bases matching TRBD1. CDR3 length equals 15 residues. Per germline, CDR1 SGHRS and CDR2 YFSETQ. V dropped 4 bases and J dropped 0; count of bases not matched to a gene: 2. CDR3 region: CASSRTGDSNQPQHF. CDR3 nucleotide sequence: TGCGCCAGCAGCCGGACAGGGGATAGCAATCAGCCCCAGCATTTT.

This clone was recorded once. The chain combines TRBV5-4 with TRBJ2-1; possible D gene TRBD2, 6 bases. CDR1 and CDR2 (germline): SGHNT, YYREEE (reference sequence). There are 16 residues in the CDR3. Trimming removed 4 bases at V and 8 bases at J, with 22 bases between. Here the CDR3 DNA reads TGTGCCAGCAGCCGCCGATCGGGCGGCGGGACGGATGAGCAGTTCTTC. It translates to CASSRRSGGGTDEQFF.

The chain carries TRBV6-2 or TRBV6-3 and TRBJ1-5, with D maybe TRBD1 (5 bases). This CDR3 has 13 residues. The germline V gene encodes CDR1 MNHEY and CDR2 SVGEGT. Trimming took off 2 bases at V and 12 bases at J, with 14 bases between the two ends. The CDR3 is CASSYNGDYFQHF. In nucleotides, the CDR3 is TGTGCCAGCAGTTACAATGGGGACTACTTCCAGCATTTT.

The chain recombines TRBV5-4 with TRBJ2-2; 11 positions agree with TRBD1. The CDR3 extends over 16 amino acids. Germline V gene lookup returns CDR1 SGHNT and CDR2 YYREEE (reference sequence). Unmatched junction bases numbered 7, after V lost 3 bases and J lost 6 bases. The CDR3 is CASSSARDRGAGELFF. CDR3 bases: TGTGCCAGCAGCTCCGCCCGGGACAGGGGGGCCGGGGAGCTGTTTTTT. The full variable domain, its missing parts supplied by reference TRBV5-4 and TRBJ2-2, is ETGVTQSPTHLIKTRGQQVTLRCSSQSGHNTVSWYQQALGQGPQFIFQYYREEENGRGNFPPRFSGLQFPNYSSELNVNALELDDSALYLCASSSARDRGAGELFFGEGSRLTVL.

The CDR3 region is CASSTTLDRGRTYEQYF. The DNA for the CDR3 is TGTGCCAGCAGTACCACCCTGGACAGGGGCCGTACCTACGAGCAGTACTTC. The V gene is TRBV28, the J gene TRBJ2-7; 9 nucleotides align to TRBD1. The CDR3 has 17 amino acids. Looked up from germline, CDR1 is MDHEN and CDR2 is SYDVKM. Germline trimming cut 5 bases from V and 2 bases from J; bases unmatched to any gene: 13.

This clone was counted only a few times. This chain links TRBV5-1 with TRBJ2-1; TRBD2 aligns across 12 bases. With 3 bases clipped from V and 7 bases from J, the junction kept 8 bases outside the gene matches. This CDR3 region has 16 residues. Germline CDR1 is SGHRS and CDR2 is YFSETQ. The CDR3 DNA reads as TGCGCCAGCAGCTGGAGAGGACTAGCGGGAACTAATGAGCAGTTCTTC. Protein product: CASSWRGLAGTNEQFF. Combining the CDR3 with reference TRBV5-1 and TRBJ2-1 gives the whole variable domain KAGVTQTPRYLIKTRGQQVTLSCSPISGHRSVSWYQQTPGQGLQFLFEYFSETQRNKGNFPGRFSGRQFSNSRSEMNVSTLELGDSALYLCASSWRGLAGTNEQFFGPGTRLTVL.

This sequence joins TRBV4-1 and TRBJ2-3; 7 nucleotides agree with TRBD2. CDR3 length: 14 residues. Per the germline V gene, CDR1 is MGHRA and CDR2 is YSYEKL. J lost 2 bases, V lost 4 bases, and 3 bases had no gene match. The chain's CDR3 is CASSPGLVTDTQYF. The CDR3 region has the DNA TGCGCCAGCAGCCCCGGACTAGTCACAGATACGCAGTATTTT.

V is TRBV9 and J is TRBJ1-2, with D possibly TRBD1 on 6 matching bases. V lost 4 bases and J lost 1, with 23 bases in between. This CDR3 spans 18 amino acids. Germline V gene data show CDR1 as SGDLS and CDR2 as YYNGEE. This chain's CDR3 is CASSRRGGPNSHNYGYTF. CDR3 nucleotide sequence: TGTGCCAGCAGCCGTAGGGGGGGACCGAATTCGCATAACTATGGCTACACCTTC.

The rearrangement links TRBV7-9 to TRBJ2-1, with 11 bases aligning to TRBD2. Germline V gene lookup returns CDR1 SEHNR and CDR2 FQNEAQ (reference sequence). With V trimmed by 2 bases and J by 7 bases, 13 bases remained unmatched. The CDR3 loop spans 18 amino acids. The CDR3 nucleotides read TGTGCCAGCAGCTTACCTCCTCGACTAGCGGGAAGGAATAATGAGCAGTTCTTC. Translating gives CASSLPPRLAGRNNEQFF.

The V and J genes are TRBV7-6 and TRBJ1-1; D is uncertain. Germline CDR1 SGHVS, CDR2 FNYEAQ. V dropped 1 base and J dropped 1 base, with 10 bases sitting between them. This CDR3 has 15 amino acids. In nucleotides, the CDR3 is TGTGCCAGCAGCTTAGGTCTCCAAGCGAACACTGAAGCTTTCTTT. Translating gives CASSLGLQANTEAFF.

This sequence joins TRBV15 and TRBJ2-2; TRBD1 matches 9 bases. V lost 7 bases and J lost 0; bases outside the gene matches: 3. Germline assignment: CDR1 LNHNV and CDR2 YYDKDF (reference sequence). The CDR3 is 15 residues long. CDR3 in amino acids: CATKWDRANTGELFF. The CDR3 DNA reads TGTGCCACCAAGTGGGACAGGGCGAACACCGGGGAGCTGTTTTTT. Combining the CDR3 with reference TRBV15 and TRBJ2-2 gives the whole variable domain DAMVIQNPRYQVTQFGKPVTLSCSQTLNHNVMYWYQQKSSQAPKLLFHYYDKDFNNEADTPDNFQSRRPNTSFCFLDIRSPGLGDTAMYLCATKWDRANTGELFFGEGSRLTVL.